This is a list of T cell receptor beta chains from one sample in a study of Ad26.COV2.S vaccination and SARS-CoV-2 variants. Libraries were prepared by immunoSEQ multiplex PCR; TCRdb keeps only in-frame clonotypes and omits some of them. The table lists over 200,000 clones, 88% of them singletons. The sequences come from peripheral blood, collected in a trial of Ad26.COV2.S vaccine versus placebo. The receptors were gathered from a person aged 18-65 years who received the Ad26.COV2.S COVID-19 vaccine or a placebo. The CDR3 runs from the conserved cysteine through the conserved F or W. D genes are given only for firm matches. Clone size is not always given. Where it is, it says once, few, many or a class for expanded clones.

abundance,v_gene,len,d_gene,j_gene,CDR3aa
-,TRBV4-2,15,TRBD2,TRBJ2-7,CASSSRGGTSYEQYF
few,TRBV10-3,12,-,TRBJ2-7,CAISPGADEQYF
-,TRBV7-9,15,TRBD2,TRBJ2-7,CASSSQREGLREQYF
-,TRBV5-1,15,-,TRBJ2-5,CASSLAATRGETQYF
-,TRBV19,16,TRBD1,TRBJ2-1,CASSMGRQGAYNEQFF
-,TRBV12-3/TRBV12-4,13,-,TRBJ1-1,CASSLTVNTEAFF
-,TRBV19,15,-,TRBJ2-5,CASSISAQGGETQYF
-,TRBV7-2,14,-,TRBJ2-2,CASSLDLSPGELFF
-,TRBV2,14,-,TRBJ2-7,CASTYRLRSYEQYF
-,TRBV4-1,15,TRBD2,TRBJ2-1,CASSGEREIYNEQFF
-,TRBV27,12,-,TRBJ1-5,CASIGGNQPQHF
-,TRBV5-4,15,TRBD2,TRBJ2-7,CASSSPGTRASEQYF
-,TRBV7-2,16,-,TRBJ2-3,CASSLEVFAFTDTQYF
-,TRBV28,21,-,TRBJ2-7,CASSLGRRGAIFGVLLYEQYF
-,TRBV24-1,14,-,TRBJ1-4,CATSTGATNEKLFF
-,TRBV19,13,TRBD2,TRBJ2-7,CASRASGTYEQYF
-,TRBV7-9,14,-,TRBJ2-2,CASSQPSNTGELFF
-,TRBV7-2,16,TRBD2,TRBJ2-3,CASSLIAGGRLDTQYF
once,TRBV30,17,-,TRBJ1-1,CAWSRWGLSIVGTEAFF
-,TRBV4-2,15,TRBD1,TRBJ2-7,CASSQGQGVSWEQYF
few,TRBV13,13,-,TRBJ1-6,CASSGTPNSPLHF
-,TRBV6-2/TRBV6-3,11,-,TRBJ2-5,CASSPRETQYF
-,TRBV19,12,-,TRBJ2-1,CASLSGYNEQFF
-,TRBV6-5,16,TRBD2,TRBJ2-3,CASSYSPGLAVDTQYF
-,TRBV2,18,TRBD2,TRBJ2-1,CASSDYGTSGGLYNEQFF
few,TRBV5-1,14,-,TRBJ2-7,CASSFAGASYEQYF
-,TRBV19,14,-,TRBJ2-3,CASQGGEHTDTQYF